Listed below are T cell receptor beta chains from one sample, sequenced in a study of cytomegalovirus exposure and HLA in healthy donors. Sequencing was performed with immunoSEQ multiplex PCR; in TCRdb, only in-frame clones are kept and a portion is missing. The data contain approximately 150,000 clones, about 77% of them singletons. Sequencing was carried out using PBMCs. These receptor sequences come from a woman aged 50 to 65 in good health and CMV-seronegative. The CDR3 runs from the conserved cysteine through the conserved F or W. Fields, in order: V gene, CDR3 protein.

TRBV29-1,CSVGGQGMRADTQYF
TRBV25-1,CASSTYGTGSYEQFF
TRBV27,CASSLSISVNTEAFF
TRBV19,CASSIWSNEQFF
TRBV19,CASSIIRSGTSSQPQHF
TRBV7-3,CASSLTLAGVDEQFF
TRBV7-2,CASSFQGLGFGNEQFF
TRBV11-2,CASSLEGSMNTEAFF
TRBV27,CASSAPGTKHNEQFF
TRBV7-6,CASSSMQETQYF
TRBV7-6,CASSLGGTGRIQLHF
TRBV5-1,CASSLSKGAVTQYF
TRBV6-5,CASSSLGLSYEQYF